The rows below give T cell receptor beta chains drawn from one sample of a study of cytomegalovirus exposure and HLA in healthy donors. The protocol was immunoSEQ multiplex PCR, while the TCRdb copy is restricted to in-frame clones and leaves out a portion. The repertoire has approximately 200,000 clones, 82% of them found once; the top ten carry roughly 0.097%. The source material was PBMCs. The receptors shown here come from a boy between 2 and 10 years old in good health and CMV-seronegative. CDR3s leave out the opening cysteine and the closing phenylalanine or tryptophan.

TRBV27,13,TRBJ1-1,ASSSQGAPCTEAF
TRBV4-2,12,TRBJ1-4,ASAPGPRGEKLF
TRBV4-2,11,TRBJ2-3,ASGSGGADTQY
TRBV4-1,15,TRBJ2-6,ASSQAWTGDGANGLT
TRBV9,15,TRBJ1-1,ASSVLSGDRWNTEAF
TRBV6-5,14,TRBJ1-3,ASSYSWTDSGNTIY
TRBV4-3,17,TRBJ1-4,ASSQDWGDSLATNEKLF
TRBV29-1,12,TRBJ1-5,SVLTGVSSQPQH
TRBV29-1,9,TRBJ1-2,SVARQAMGL
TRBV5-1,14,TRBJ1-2,ASSPGQGALLGGYT
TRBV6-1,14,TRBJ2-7,ASSEGKGLLSYEQY
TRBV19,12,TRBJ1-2,ASSTGGAFYGYT
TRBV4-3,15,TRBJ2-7,ASSQVAGTGAPYEQY
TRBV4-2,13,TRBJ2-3,ASSQDRAGADTQY
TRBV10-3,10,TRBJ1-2,AISARADGYT
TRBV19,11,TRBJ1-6,ASSGRPNSPLH
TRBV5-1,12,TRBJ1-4,ASSLGYGGEKLF
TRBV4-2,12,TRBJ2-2,ASSRPRNTGELF
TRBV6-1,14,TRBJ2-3,ASSERMARKADTQY
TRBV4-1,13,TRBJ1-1,ASSQGDRLNTEAF
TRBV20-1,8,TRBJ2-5,SARRETQY
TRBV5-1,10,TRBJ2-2,ASSWGEGELF
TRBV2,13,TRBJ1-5,ASSEGRGGEQPQH